The T cell receptor beta chain described here comes from a study of CD8+CD57+ T cells in acquired aplastic anemia. Study-level background: Sorted CD4+ and CD8+ cell DNA averaged 3.2 ug. Healthy donor sequencing depth: 9.5 million to 10.8 million CD4+, fewer than 12 million CD8+ reads. Notes on the study in general: For CD8+ Simpson's diversity, patients and controls showed no significant difference. Researchers report that twenty-nine CD8+ CDR3 sequences appeared in both patients and controls.

CDR1 is SGHTA, CDR2 FQGNSA, per germline. This CDR3 has 14 residues. Turning to this clonotype: Its antigen is undetermined. The junction differs from germline at one of its ends, possibly a read error.

CDR3 and TCR beta VDJ profiling relied on a genomic DNA template. TCRdb passed the reads through MiXCR, listing each CDR3 protein once. The data hold roughly 420,000 distinct CDR3 sequences, with 65% to 80% observed a single time. The TCR comes from a human donor in good health, serving as a control. Sequencing was carried out using sorted CD4+, CD8+, or CD8+CD57+ T cells (not recorded which) from PBMCs. The J gene is TRBJ2-7, the V gene TRBV7-2, with D perhaps given as TRBD1 or TRBD2 (7 bases each). For the CDR3, the DNA is TGTGCCAGCAGCCCCAAGGGGGAGGGGGCGGCTGGGGCCTTC. Its protein product is CASSPKGEGAAGAF.